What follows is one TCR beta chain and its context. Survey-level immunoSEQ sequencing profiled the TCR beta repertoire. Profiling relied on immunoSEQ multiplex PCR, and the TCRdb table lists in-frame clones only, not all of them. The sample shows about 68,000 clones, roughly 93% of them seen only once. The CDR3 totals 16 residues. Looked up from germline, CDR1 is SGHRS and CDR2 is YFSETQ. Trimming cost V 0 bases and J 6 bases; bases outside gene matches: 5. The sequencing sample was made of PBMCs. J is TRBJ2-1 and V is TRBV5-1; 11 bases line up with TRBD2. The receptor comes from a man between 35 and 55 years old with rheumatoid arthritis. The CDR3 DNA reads TGCGCCAGCAGCTTGGTTTTCGGGACTAGCGGCAATGAGCAGTTCTTC. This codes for CASSLVFGTSGNEQFF.